The 23 T cell receptor beta chains given below trace back to one sample, sequenced in a study of cytomegalovirus exposure and HLA in healthy donors. Use of 60 Vbeta and 13 Jbeta primers characterized the PCR. The method was immunoSEQ multiplex PCR; TCRdb's version includes in-frame clones alone and lacks a portion of them. The data hold 150,000 or so clones, with roughly 80% observed a single time. Sequencing input: PBMCs. These receptors all come from a female donor in good health and CMV-seronegative.

This rearrangement joins TRBV6-5 to TRBJ2-1; 11 bases match TRBD1. After removal of 2 bases from V and 5 bases from J, the junction contained 2 bases not matched to a gene. The CDR3 is 15 amino acids. Germline CDR1 is MNHEY and CDR2 is SVGAGI. The CDR3 DNA reads as TGTGCCAGCAGTTACGGACAGGGGGCCCACAATGAGCAGTTCTTC. Amino acids: CASSYGQGAHNEQFF.

This clone was seen a handful of times. The chain has TRBV5-6 and TRBJ2-3; D is unresolved. V shed 3 bases and J shed 9 bases, with 8 bases lying between them. The CDR3 extends over 11 amino acids. Germline assignment: CDR1 SGHDT and CDR2 YYEEEE. CDR3 coding DNA: TGTGCCAGCAGCTATGATGGCACGCAGTATTTT. Its protein is CASSYDGTQYF.

The V and J genes are TRBV19 and TRBJ2-7; D perhaps matches TRBD1 (5 bases). This CDR3 spans 12 amino acids. Trimming stripped 4 bases from V and 3 bases from J, with 7 bases between. CDR1 LNHDA and CDR2 SQIVND come from the germline V gene (reference sequence). The CDR3 DNA sequence: TGTGCCAGTAGTAGCACAGGCTACGAGCAGTACTTC. It is translated as CASSSTGYEQYF.

The V call is TRBV6-4, the J call TRBJ2-2; 7 positions match TRBD1. CDR1 and CDR2 from the germline V gene are MRHNA and SNTAGT. V shed 6 bases and J 1 base; nucleotides not matched to a gene: 2. This CDR3 spans 14 amino acids. The CDR3 sequence: CASSGQENTGELFF. The CDR3 DNA follows: TGTGCCAGCAGCGGACAGGAGAACACCGGGGAGCTGTTTTTT.

This rearrangement joins TRBV2 to TRBJ2-2; 10 nucleotides align to TRBD2. CDR1 SNHLY and CDR2 FYNNEI come from the germline V gene. V dropped 2 bases and J dropped 5; count of bases not matched to a gene: 2. The CDR3 consists of 15 residues. As DNA, the CDR3 is TGTGCCAGCAGTGAATTTAGCGGGGGGACCGGGGAGCTGTTTTTT. This sequence encodes CASSEFSGGTGELFF.

The chain has TRBV7-2 and TRBJ1-2; D is possibly TRBD1 (6 bases). The CDR3 is 14 residues long. V was cut by 1 base and J by 2 bases, with 8 bases left in between. CDR1 is SGHTA, CDR2 FQGNSA, per germline. CDR3 region: CASSLVDRNYGYTF. CDR3 DNA sequence: TGTGCCAGCAGCTTAGTTGACAGGAACTATGGCTACACCTTC.

CDR3 sequence reads: CASSFRTDPPEQYF. DNA of the CDR3: TGTGCCAGCAGCTTCAGAACAGATCCACCCGAGCAGTACTTC. The chain links TRBV5-8 to TRBJ2-7; unclear D gene. The CDR3 runs 14 residues. V dropped 2 bases and J dropped 6 bases, with 15 bases sitting between them. Germline CDR1 is SGHTS and CDR2 is YDEGEE.

The rearrangement joins TRBV4-1 to TRBJ1-5, with a tentative D call TRBD1 (6 bases). Per the germline V gene, CDR1 is MGHRA and CDR2 is YSYEKL. V was clipped by 0 bases and J by 7 bases, with 16 bases between them. There are 16 residues in the CDR3. In DNA form, the CDR3 reads TGCGCCAGCAGCCAAGATAGGGGGGGTAGTAGACAGCCCCAGCATTTT. Translated, it gives CASSQDRGGSRQPQHF.

The chain carries TRBV6-4 and TRBJ2-1, with 7 bases matching TRBD1. J gave up 0 bases and V 6 bases, and 8 bases lay outside the gene matches. The CDR3 length is 16 residues. Per germline, CDR1 MRHNA and CDR2 SNTAGT. CDR3 residues: CASSREQGSSYNEQFF. In DNA, the CDR3 is TGTGCCAGCAGCCGGGAACAGGGGAGCTCCTACAATGAGCAGTTCTTC.

The rearrangement links TRBV19 to TRBJ1-6; D perhaps matches TRBD1 (5 bases). Germline CDR1 and CDR2: LNHDA and SQIVND (reference sequence). The CDR3 sequence is 14 residues long. Trimming took off 7 bases at V and 7 bases at J, with 14 bases between the two ends. CDR3 sequence (DNA): TGTGCCAGTAACCCGTCAGGGCCCAATTCACCCCTCCACTTT. Translating it yields CASNPSGPNSPLHF.

The chain combines TRBV7-2 with TRBJ2-5; 7 bases map to TRBD1. The CDR3 loop spans 15 amino acids. Losses at the gene ends were 2 bases for V and 0 bases for J; bases not matched to a gene: 3. CDR1 and CDR2 from the germline V gene are SGHTA and FQGNSA. The CDR3 spells CASSLQTGYQETQYF. The CDR3 DNA is TGTGCCAGCAGCTTACAGACAGGGTACCAAGAGACCCAGTACTTC.

About this clone itself: This sample also contains other DNA sequences that code for the same CDR3. This chain connects TRBV5-1 to TRBJ1-2; D remains ambiguous. CDR1 and CDR2 (germline): SGHRS, YFSETQ. This CDR3 has 14 residues. Trimming shortened V by 0 bases and J by 2 bases, and 8 bases separated the two germline ends. CDR3 DNA sequence: TGCGCCAGCAGCTTGGGGGCAACCAACTATGGCTACACCTTC. Protein sequence: CASSLGATNYGYTF.

The V call is TRBV19, the J call TRBJ1-5; 9 nucleotides line up with TRBD1. This CDR3 contains 15 residues. The V gene end was trimmed by 8 bases and the J gene end by 2 bases; junction bases not matched to a gene: 7. CDR1 and CDR2 from the germline V gene are LNHDA and SQIVND (reference sequence). This CDR3 reads CASGTGGSGNQPQHF. The CDR3 nucleotides are TGTGCCAGTGGAACAGGGGGCTCGGGCAATCAGCCCCAGCATTTT.

The chain is built from TRBV10-3 and TRBJ2-1; TRBD2 matches at 8 bases. V gave up 4 bases and J gave up 6 bases; unmatched junction bases: 8. The CDR3 contains 15 residues. Germline V gene sequence: CDR1 ENHRY, CDR2 SYGVKD. The CDR3 reads CAISGSGGALNEQFF. The CDR3 coding sequence is TGTGCCATCAGTGGGTCGGGGGGGGCCCTCAATGAGCAGTTCTTC.

This chain uses TRBV27 with TRBJ2-1; D is unresolved. V lost 4 bases and J 10 bases, leaving 14 bases between the germline ends. There are 13 residues in the CDR3. From germline, CDR1 is MNHEY and CDR2 SMNVEV (reference sequence). Written as DNA, the CDR3 is TGTGCCAGCAGTTCTCAGACATATCGGGAGCAGTTCTTC. Translating it yields CASSSQTYREQFF.

V and J are TRBV6-5 and TRBJ1-2; D may be TRBD1 (5 bases). CDR3 length: 14 amino acids. V was cut by 4 bases and J by 4 bases, with 13 bases left in between. CDR1 MNHEY and CDR2 SVGAGI come from the germline V gene. The CDR3 bases are TGTGCCAGCAGTTTAATGGGGGGAAGCTATGGCTACACCTTC. Its translation: CASSLMGGSYGYTF.

The CDR3, as DNA: TGCGCCAGCAGGGAAACAGCTGGGGCCAACGTCCTGACTTTC. Protein: CASRETAGANVLTF. V usage is TRBV5-1 and J usage is TRBJ2-6; no clear D gene. This CDR3 is 14 amino acids long. CDR1 and CDR2 (germline): SGHRS, YFSETQ. V was clipped by 5 bases and J by 2 bases, with 8 bases between them.

The chain uses TRBV30 and TRBJ2-4; 8 bases agree with TRBD2. V gave up 0 bases and J gave up 6 bases; unmatched junction bases: 4. CDR1 is GTSNPN and CDR2 is SVGIG in the germline V gene (reference sequence). This CDR3 has 14 amino acids. In DNA form, the CDR3 reads TGTGCCTGGAGTGTGCGGGGGGTGGCAAACATTCAGTACTTC. Translated: CAWSVRGVANIQYF.

CDR3 residues: CASSLRERNIQYF. CDR3 nucleotide sequence: TGTGCCAGCAGCTTGAGGGAGCGAAACATTCAGTACTTC. The gene calls are TRBV5-6 and TRBJ2-4, with a weak D call TRBD2 (5 bases). With 1 base removed from V and 6 bases from J, the gap between germline ends came to 8 bases. The CDR3 sequence is 13 residues long. The germline V gene encodes CDR1 SGHDT and CDR2 YYEEEE.

The chain couples TRBV6-1 to TRBJ1-4; the match to TRBD1 covers 7 bases. Germline V gene data show CDR1 as MNHNS and CDR2 as SASEGT. The CDR3 extends over 15 amino acids. Trimming cost V 0 bases and J 5 bases; bases outside gene matches: 3. The CDR3 DNA reads as TGTGCCAGCAGTGAAGCAGGCAGGGGGAATGAAAAACTGTTTTTT. Its translation: CASSEAGRGNEKLFF.

The chain has TRBV27 and TRBJ2-1; TRBD1 agrees at 9 bases. This CDR3 has 17 residues. Germline V gene data show CDR1 as MNHEY and CDR2 as SMNVEV (reference sequence). V was clipped by 0 bases and J by 7 bases; unmatched bases: 10. The CDR3 loop is CASSLSITGGASNEQFF. The CDR3 nucleotides are TGTGCCAGCAGTTTATCAATTACAGGGGGCGCATCTAATGAGCAGTTCTTC.

This rearrangement joins TRBV18 to TRBJ2-7, with 13 bases identical to TRBD2. This CDR3 is 15 amino acids long. V was clipped by 6 bases and J by 3 bases; unmatched bases: 5. Germline CDR1 is KGHSH and CDR2 is LQKENI. The CDR3 reads CASSPTSGGGYEQYF. The CDR3 DNA follows: TGTGCCAGCTCCCCTACTAGCGGGGGGGGCTACGAGCAGTACTTC.

This clone came up a few times. The rearrangement uses TRBV5-8 and TRBJ2-7; TRBD2 agrees at 7 bases. This CDR3 comprises 14 residues. CDR1 and CDR2 (germline): SGHTS, YDEGEE. J lost 0 bases, V lost 4 bases, and 4 bases had no gene match. In DNA form, the CDR3 reads TGTGCCAGCAGCCGCGGGGGATACTCCTACGAGCAGTACTTC. Encoded protein: CASSRGGYSYEQYF.